The clone carrying this T cell receptor (beta chain) appeared many times. Its cognate antigen is unknown. The data are from a study of T cells in Graves' hyperthyroidism and ophthalmopathy. Study-wide results and limits: It was a median about 6 months before onset that the model predicted ophthalmopathy. By a 13 V-J model, ophthalmopathy was set apart from stable hyperthyroidism.

TCR beta CDR3 regions were amplified from RNA transcripts. In the first-round RT-PCR of the TCR CDR3, the HTBI primer set was used. TCRdb re-called the multiplex PCR reads through MiXCR, storing one row per CDR3 protein. The repertoire holds 360,000 or so distinct CDR3 sequences, with roughly 15% as singletons. The J segment lost 6 bases and the V segment lost 3 bases, leaving 3 bases of the junction unmatched. Germline CDR1 and CDR2: SGHRS and YFSETQ. The CDR3 is 14 amino acids. Sequenced input: blood. The chain links TRBV5-1 to TRBJ2-1; 10 positions match TRBD1. This TCR derives from a woman aged 55-70 years with Graves' ophthalmopathy. CDR3 residues: CASSYGDRGNEQFF. The CDR3 DNA follows: TGCGCCAGCAGCTACGGGGACAGGGGCAATGAGCAGTTCTTC.